This entry is about one T cell receptor (beta chain). This specimen belongs to a study of blood T cell repertoires in COVID-19. Study-wide background: Acute and convalescent COVID-19 samples came from the United States, Italy and Spain. T cells, B-cell-depleted T cells, or PBMCs provided the cDNA or gDNA that served as material.

Those enrolled in Seattle joined during active infection and were followed longitudinally afterward. Source study methods: Reference gene primers were amplified, and this amplification served to estimate nucleated cell counts. Sequencing used immunoSEQ multiplex PCR; TCRdb keeps in-frame clones, though not all of them. Clonal size and the V and J genes are those of that table, whereas D and trimming came from the DNA. The sample records roughly 250,000 clones, about 85% being singletons. What was sequenced was peripheral blood. The TCR was taken from a human donor with COVID-19, enrolled during active disease. The donor label of this sample is uncertain.

CDR3 nucleotides: TGTGCCAGCAGCGTAGAGGAGGGCGCGGGTCAGCCCCAGCATTTT. It specifies CASSVEEGAGQPQHF. This sequence joins TRBV9 and TRBJ1-5; D is unresolved. From germline, CDR1 is SGDLS and CDR2 YYNGEE. V was clipped by 0 bases and J by 6 bases, with 13 bases between them. This CDR3 is 15 amino acids long.